This TCR beta chain was sequenced during a study of blood T cell repertoires in COVID-19. Study-wide background: PBMCs, B-cell-depleted T cells, or T cells provided the cDNA or gDNA that made up the material.

Measured with immunoSEQ multiplex PCR; TCRdb has only the in-frame clones, and not every one. Here the sample spans tens of thousands of clones, about 91% being singletons. CDR1 ENHRY and CDR2 SYGVKD come from the germline V gene. The V gene lost 3 bases and the J gene lost 3 bases, with 12 bases spanning the gap. The CDR3 contains 15 residues. Seattle patients were enrolled while actively infected and followed longitudinally. This clonotype originated in a woman aged 60-75 years with COVID-19, enrolled during active disease. This chain links TRBV10-3 with TRBJ2-4; possibly TRBD1 for D (6 bases). The sequencing sample was made of peripheral blood. The CDR3 loop is CAISEQGGFKNIQYF. The DNA for the CDR3 is TGTGCCATCAGTGAACAGGGTGGGTTCAAAAACATTCAGTACTTC.